Described below is a single T cell receptor beta chain sequence and its context. Germline V gene sequence: CDR1 SNHLY, CDR2 FYNNEI. The CDR3 consists of 18 residues. V was trimmed by 2 bases and J by 2 bases, leaving 16 bases between them. This record belongs to a study of blood T cell repertoires in COVID-19. Study-level information: Sites across the United States, Italy and Spain contributed samples from acute and convalescent COVID-19.

Some clones are missing from TCRdb's copy, which holds only in-frame ones; the method was immunoSEQ multiplex PCR. The table records 160,000 or so clones, approximately 90% of them present only once. The sequencing input was peripheral blood. This rearrangement joins TRBV2 to TRBJ1-6, with a tentative D call TRBD1 (5 bases). This clonotype was sampled from a woman between 40 and 55 years old with acute or convalescent COVID-19. CDR3 loop: CASSERWSRQTYNSPLHF. Written as DNA, the CDR3 is TGTGCCAGCAGTGAACGATGGTCTCGACAGACCTATAATTCACCCCTCCACTTT.